The 10 T cell receptor beta chains reported below all come from one sample, sequenced in a study of blood T cell repertoires in COVID-19. This table comes from immunoSEQ multiplex PCR, and its TCRdb copy is limited to in-frame clones, with some not included. Of tens of thousands of clones detected, approximately 80% appear once; the ten largest clones hold more than 2%. Material for sequencing was peripheral blood. These receptors were taken from a man older than 75 with active or convalescent COVID-19.

A few counts support this clone. This chain uses TRBV6-4 with TRBJ2-3; TRBD1 matches 8 bases. The CDR3 extends over 14 amino acids. Germline V gives CDR1 MRHNA, CDR2 SNTAGT. The V segment lost 5 bases and the J segment 7 bases; nucleotides outside the gene matches: 8. The CDR3 loop reads CASSTGQGSHTQYF. For the CDR3, the DNA is TGTGCCAGCAGTACCGGACAGGGCAGCCATACGCAGTATTTT.

The rearrangement joins TRBV27 to TRBJ2-7; possible D gene TRBD2, 6 bases. The germline V gene has CDR1 MNHEY and CDR2 SMNVEV (reference sequence). The ends were cut back, 6 bases at V and 3 bases at J, with 21 bases in the middle. The CDR3 has 16 amino acids. Here the CDR3 DNA reads TGTGCCAGCAGCAGTTTACGTCTGGGACTGTACTACGAGCAGTACTTC. Translating it yields CASSSLRLGLYYEQYF.

The CDR3 loop is CASSYEEVYEQYF. CDR3 bases: TGTGCCAGCAGCTATGAGGAGGTCTACGAGCAGTACTTC. This chain uses TRBV7-8 with TRBJ2-7; D is perhaps TRBD2 (5 bases). Deletions cut 4 bases from V and 3 bases from J, with 10 bases between. This CDR3 is 13 amino acids long. Germline CDR1 SGHVS, CDR2 FQNEAQ.

V gene TRBV28 combines with J gene TRBJ2-7; 13 bases are shared with TRBD2. Germline loops: CDR1 MDHEN, CDR2 SYDVKM. The CDR3 loop spans 16 amino acids. Germline trimming cut 5 bases from V and 0 bases from J; bases unmatched to any gene: 4. CDR3 residues: CASSIGTSGISYEQYF. The CDR3, as DNA: TGTGCCAGCAGTATCGGGACTAGCGGGATCTCCTACGAGCAGTACTTC. Combining the CDR3 with reference TRBV28 and TRBJ2-7 gives the whole variable domain DVKVTQSSRYLVKRTGEKVFLECVQDMDHENMFWYRQDPGLGLRLIYFSYDVKMKEKGDIPEGYSVSREKKERFSLILESASTNQTSMYLCASSIGTSGISYEQYFGPGTRLTVT.

V and J are TRBV5-6 and TRBJ1-1; 8 bases agree with TRBD1. Germline V gene data show CDR1 as SGHDT and CDR2 as YYEEEE. The CDR3 runs 13 residues. V was pared by 6 bases and J by 4 bases, with 5 bases of the junction left unmatched. CDR3 sequence: CASILTGGTEAFF. Written as DNA, the CDR3 is TGTGCCAGCATTCTCACAGGGGGCACTGAAGCTTTCTTT. Using reference TRBV5-6 and TRBJ1-1 for the parts outside the CDR3, the full variable domain is DAGVTQSPTHLIKTRGQQVTLRCSPKSGHDTVSWYQQALGQGPQFIFQYYEEEERQRGNFPDRFSGHQFPNYSSELNVNALLLGDSALYLCASILTGGTEAFFGQGTRLTVV.

The chain has TRBV28 and TRBJ1-2; tentatively, D is TRBD1 (5 bases). The CDR3 totals 15 residues. Trimming removed 2 bases from V and 5 bases from J, with 15 bases in between. The V gene's germline CDR1 is MDHEN and CDR2 SYDVKM. In nucleotides, the CDR3 is TGTGCCAGCAGTTTAACTCAGGGTACCCCGTATGGCTACACCTTC. Its protein is CASSLTQGTPYGYTF.

The genes are TRBV5-1 and TRBJ2-1, with 9 bases aligning to TRBD2. The J segment lost 3 bases and the V segment lost 0 bases, leaving 4 bases of the junction unmatched. This CDR3 region has 16 residues. The germline CDR1 and CDR2 sequences are SGHRS and YFSETQ. The CDR3 DNA follows: TGCGCCAGCAGCTTGGAGCCTAGCGGGAACTACAATGAGCAGTTCTTC. This gives the protein CASSLEPSGNYNEQFF.

In DNA, the CDR3 is TGCACCAGCAGCCAAGATATCACTCGGTCAAAGGAAAAACTGTTTTTT. This encodes CTSSQDITRSKEKLFF. The chain recombines TRBV1 with TRBJ1-4. TRBV1 is classified as a pseudogene. There are 16 residues in the CDR3.

J is TRBJ1-1 and V is TRBV12-3 or TRBV12-4; maybe TRBD1 (5 bases). The germline V and J ends were trimmed by 6 bases and 11 bases, with 13 bases remaining between them. CDR3 length: 11 residues. The CDR3 coding sequence is TGTGCCAGCAGCCCGGGGGGGGAGGCTTTCTTT. Its translation: CASSPGGEAFF.

V gene TRBV6-5 combines with J gene TRBJ2-5; TRBD2 might be the D (6 bases). There are 13 residues in the CDR3. The ends were cut back, 5 bases at V and 1 base at J, with 8 bases in the middle. Germline CDR1 MNHEY, CDR2 SVGAGI. In DNA, the CDR3 is TGTGCCAGCAGTAGGGACTTCCAAGAGACCCAGTACTTC. This codes for CASSRDFQETQYF.